The present TCR beta chain was sequenced within a study of vaccination and CD4 T cells after COVID-19. Background on the study: Recovered-phase convalescent patients showed SARS-CoV-2 positivity by nasal swab PCR; roughly ten were mild, one severe. Regarding the study as a whole: Recorded median SARS-CoV-2-reactive clonotype numbers increased from about 20 to 38 without reaching significance.

Sample treatment: approximately nine-day PBMC culture with coronavirus spike peptide pools or control peptides (ViraFEST assay). V was shortened by 7 bases and J by 4 bases, with 17 bases between the two germline ends. CDR1 and CDR2 (germline): DFQATT, SNEGSKA (reference sequence). This CDR3 has 14 amino acids. As for this clonotype: No antigen is known for it.

Sequence data for DNA of cultured CD4+ T cells were generated by the Oncomine TCR Beta short-read assay. TCRdb re-called the PCR reads with MiXCR, one entry per CDR3 protein. In the table there are approximately 10,000 distinct CDR3 sequences, about 50% of which are singletons. This receptor was obtained from a human donor who had recovered from COVID-19. The chain employs TRBV20-1 and TRBJ1-5; D is uncertain. Sequencing was performed on CD4+ T cells from blood, cultured in vitro. This CDR3 is CSVMTEGMNQPQHF. In nucleotides, the CDR3 is TGCAGTGTTATGACGGAGGGTATGAATCAGCCCCAGCATTTT.